Presented here are 20 T cell receptor beta chains from one specimen sequenced in a study of T cells in Graves' hyperthyroidism and ophthalmopathy. From RNA transcripts, TCR beta CDR3 regions were amplified. First-round RT-PCR targeting the TCR CDR3 was performed with the HTBI primer set. In TCRdb, the multiplex PCR reads were re-called with MiXCR into one record per CDR3 protein. The repertoire holds a few hundred thousand distinct CDR3 sequences, with less than 15% as singletons. Sequencing was done on a sample of blood. The receptors originated from a man aged 25-40 years with Graves' hyperthyroidism that later progressed to Graves' ophthalmopathy.

J is TRBJ2-5 and V is TRBV6-5, with D perhaps TRBD1 (5 bases). Trimming took 0 bases from V and 2 from J, leaving 10 bases between them. The V gene's germline CDR1 is MNHEY and CDR2 SVGAGI. This CDR3 has 15 residues. This CDR3 reads CASSYSVTAQETQYF. The CDR3 DNA follows: TGTGCCAGCAGTTACTCGGTGACAGCTCAAGAGACCCAGTACTTC.

This clonotype appeared many times. This chain joins TRBV29-1 and TRBJ1-1; possible D gene TRBD1, 6 bases. CDR3 size: 13 residues. Trimming pared 7 bases from V and 3 bases from J, leaving 15 bases between. Looked up from germline, CDR1 is SQVTM and CDR2 is ANQGSEA. The CDR3: CSGLGAADTEAFF. In DNA, the CDR3 is TGCAGCGGTTTGGGGGCTGCGGACACTGAAGCTTTCTTT.

The CDR3 coding sequence is TGTGCCAGCAGTGAAGGGGTCATTGAGGAAAAACTGTTTTTT. Residues: CASSEGVIEEKLFF. The rearrangement uses TRBV6-1 and TRBJ1-4; D not certain. The CDR3 has 14 amino acids. The germline V and J ends were trimmed by 1 base and 8 bases, with 11 bases remaining between them. CDR1 MNHNS and CDR2 SASEGT come from the germline V gene.

In its sample, this clonotype was seen many times. The chain combines TRBV30 with TRBJ2-7, with D hard to call. CDR1 GTSNPN and CDR2 SVGIG come from the germline V gene (reference sequence). The CDR3 runs to 13 residues. Trimming left V 1 base short and J 2 bases short, with 9 bases between. CDR3 residues: CAWSGGITYEQYF. In nucleotides, the CDR3 is TGTGCCTGGAGTGGGGGTATTACCTACGAGCAGTACTTC.

Here the CDR3 DNA reads TGCGCCAGCAGTGAGCTGGACAACCATCCAGTTACCCAGCATTTT. It specifies CASSELDNHPVTQHF. This sequence joins TRBV10-2 and TRBJ1-5; TRBD1 might be the D (5 bases). Germline V CDR1 and CDR2: WSHSY, SAAADI. V was shortened by 2 bases and J by 11 bases, with 19 bases between the two germline ends. The CDR3 loop spans 15 amino acids.

This clonotype was observed a few times. This chain uses TRBV4-1 with TRBJ1-2; D unresolved. V lost 2 bases to trimming and J lost 1 base, with 11 bases between them. The germline V gene encodes CDR1 MGHRA and CDR2 YSYEKL. The CDR3 is 15 amino acids. The CDR3 DNA reads as TGCGCCAGCAGCCAAAGGGTAGAACGTAACTATGGCTACACCTTC. As protein: CASSQRVERNYGYTF.

This clonotype has ten or more counts. The J gene is TRBJ1-2, the V gene TRBV11-2; D unclear. The germline V gene has CDR1 SGHAT and CDR2 FQNNGV. The length of the CDR3 is 14 residues. V was shortened by 1 base and J by 5 bases, with 11 bases between the two germline ends. CDR3 amino acids: CASSLAPLLYGYTF. CDR3 sequence (DNA): TGTGCCAGCAGCTTAGCCCCCCTTTTATATGGCTACACCTTC. Full variable domain (rest looked up from reference TRBV11-2 and TRBJ1-2): EAGVAQSPRYKIIEKRQSVAFWCNPISGHATLYWYQQILGQGPKLLIQFQNNGVVDDSQLPKDRFSAERLKGVDSTLKIQPAKLEDSAVYLCASSLAPLLYGYTFGSGTRLTVV.

This clonotype occurred many times. V is TRBV10-2 and J is TRBJ2-7; possible D gene TRBD1, 5 bases. The germline V and J ends were trimmed by 7 bases and 0 bases, with 25 bases remaining between them. Per germline, CDR1 WSHSY and CDR2 SAAADI. The CDR3 runs to 18 residues. DNA of the CDR3: TGCGCCAGCACTGATGGTACAGGTCTCACCCGCGGCTCCTACGAGCAGTACTTC. This translates into CASTDGTGLTRGSYEQYF.

This clonotype has at least ten counts. This chain connects TRBV2 to TRBJ2-1; D might be TRBD1 (5 bases). This CDR3 has 14 residues. V was pared by 6 bases and J by 0 bases, with 9 bases between. The germline V gene has CDR1 SNHLY and CDR2 FYNNEI. This CDR3 is CASRSGFSYNEQFF. CDR3 sequence (DNA): TGTGCCAGCAGATCAGGGTTCTCCTACAATGAGCAGTTCTTC.

The rearrangement uses TRBV28 and TRBJ2-1; the match to TRBD2 covers 8 bases. CDR3 length: 16 residues. J gave up 11 bases and V 4 bases, and 16 bases lay outside the gene matches. CDR1 and CDR2 from the germline V gene are MDHEN and SYDVKM. The CDR3 DNA is TGTGCCAGCAGTTGGGGAGGAGGAACTAGCGGCATTAAGCAGTTCTTC. It is translated as CASSWGGGTSGIKQFF.

This clonotype occurred many times. The chain joins TRBV28 to TRBJ1-1; D is uncertain. V lost 6 bases, J lost 7 bases, and 15 bases lay in between. The CDR3 sequence is 13 residues long. The germline V gene encodes CDR1 MDHEN and CDR2 SYDVKM. CDR3 DNA: TGTGCCAGCAGCCCCCCCTGGAGTTTTGAAGCTTTCTTT. Encoded protein: CASSPPWSFEAFF.

The chain uses TRBV7-7 and TRBJ2-1, with 8 positions matching TRBD2. Germline-derived CDR1 and CDR2 are SSHAT and FNYEAQ (reference sequence). The V segment lost 1 base and the J segment 9 bases; nucleotides outside the gene matches: 8. This CDR3 comprises 15 residues. The CDR3 bases are TGTGCCAGCAGCTTAGTTAGCGGGGTCAGGGGTGAGCAGTTCTTC. Protein product: CASSLVSGVRGEQFF. Using reference TRBV7-7 and TRBJ2-1 for the parts outside the CDR3, the full variable domain is GAGVSQSPRYKVTKRGQDVTLRCDPISSHATLYWYQQALGQGPEFLTYFNYEAQPDKSGLPSDRFSAERPEGSISTLTIQRTEQRDSAMYRCASSLVSGVRGEQFFGPGTRLTVL.

This clonotype was seen ten or more times. CDR3 nucleotide sequence: TGCGCCAGCAGTGAGTCCTACAATGAGCAGTTCTTC. Protein sequence: CASSESYNEQFF. This chain joins TRBV10-2 and TRBJ2-1; D gene unclear. From germline, CDR1 is WSHSY and CDR2 SAAADI. Between the trimmed V and J ends, which lost 0 bases and 3 bases, there was a span of 0 bases. There are 12 residues in the CDR3.

This clonotype occurred a few times. The chain carries TRBV7-9 and TRBJ2-3, with D possibly being TRBD2 (5 bases). V dropped 1 base and J dropped 4 bases, with 9 bases sitting between them. The germline V gene encodes CDR1 SEHNR and CDR2 FQNEAQ (reference sequence). The CDR3 runs 14 residues. The CDR3 DNA reads as TGTGCCAGCAGCTTAGTGAGGGTTGCAGATACGCAGTATTTT. Translating it yields CASSLVRVADTQYF.

The rearrangement joins TRBV9 to TRBJ2-7; D might be TRBD1 or TRBD2, each matching 6 bases. V shed 0 bases and J shed 7 bases, with 11 bases lying between them. CDR1 is SGDLS, CDR2 YYNGEE, per germline. The CDR3 extends over 13 amino acids. As DNA, the CDR3 is TGTGCCAGCAGCGTAGGAGGAGGGGGGGAGCAGTACTTC. Amino acid sequence: CASSVGGGGEQYF.

In its sample, this clonotype was seen a few times. This chain uses TRBV13 with TRBJ2-1, with TRBD1 matching 7 bases. The CDR3 length is 16 residues. Germline V gives CDR1 PRHDT, CDR2 FYEKMQ (reference sequence). V was pared by 4 bases and J by 3 bases, with 9 bases of the junction left unmatched. CDR3: CASSSTYRDSYNEQFF. CDR3 sequence (DNA): TGTGCCAGCAGCTCGACCTACCGGGACAGCTACAATGAGCAGTTCTTC.

The chain carries TRBV19 and TRBJ1-5; D possibly corresponds to TRBD1 (5 bases). Germline V CDR1 and CDR2: LNHDA, SQIVND (reference sequence). Trimming shortened V by 6 bases and J by 6 bases, and 15 bases separated the two germline ends. The CDR3 is 14 amino acids. DNA of the CDR3: TGTGCCAGTAGAGGGGACTACGGGAGTCAGCCCCAGCATTTT. It codes for CASRGDYGSQPQHF.

This clonotype turned up a few times. The rearrangement joins TRBV5-1 to TRBJ2-2, with D perhaps matching TRBD1 or TRBD2 (6 bases each). Germline lookup yields CDR1 SGHRS and CDR2 YFSETQ. The CDR3 contains 16 residues. Trimming left V 4 bases short and J 5 bases short, with 18 bases between. The CDR3 DNA follows: TGCGCCAGCAGCCTTGGATCGGGGGCGGGAACCGGGGAGCTGTTTTTT. Residues: CASSLGSGAGTGELFF.

This clonotype has a handful of counts. The CDR3 reads CASSFRQEQETQYF. Written as DNA, the CDR3 is TGCGCCAGCAGCTTTCGACAGGAACAAGAGACCCAGTACTTC. The genes are TRBV5-1 and TRBJ2-5; D possibly corresponds to TRBD1 (6 bases). This CDR3 comprises 14 residues. The germline V gene has CDR1 SGHRS and CDR2 YFSETQ. V shed 2 bases and J shed 2 bases, with 10 bases lying between them.

The V gene is TRBV10-3, the J gene TRBJ1-2; 9 nucleotides align to TRBD1. The V segment lost 2 bases and the J segment 6 bases; nucleotides outside the gene matches: 7. The length of the CDR3 is 15 residues. Germline V gene lookup returns CDR1 ENHRY and CDR2 SYGVKD. CDR3 DNA: TGTGCCATCAGTGAGCCCACAGGGGGCGGCCATGGCTACACCTTC. Translation gives CAISEPTGGGHGYTF.